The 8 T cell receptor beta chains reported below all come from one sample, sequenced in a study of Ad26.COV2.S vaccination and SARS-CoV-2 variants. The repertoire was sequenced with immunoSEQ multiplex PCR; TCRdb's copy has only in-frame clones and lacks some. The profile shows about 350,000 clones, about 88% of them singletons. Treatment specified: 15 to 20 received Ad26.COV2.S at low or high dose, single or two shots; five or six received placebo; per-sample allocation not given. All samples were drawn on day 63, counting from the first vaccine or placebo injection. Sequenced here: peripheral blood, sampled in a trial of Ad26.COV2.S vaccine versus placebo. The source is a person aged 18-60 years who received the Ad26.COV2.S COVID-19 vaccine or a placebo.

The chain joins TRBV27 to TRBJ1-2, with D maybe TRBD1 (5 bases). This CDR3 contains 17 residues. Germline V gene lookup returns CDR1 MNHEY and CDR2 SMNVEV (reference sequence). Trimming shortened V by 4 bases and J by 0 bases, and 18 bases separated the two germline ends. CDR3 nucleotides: TGTGCCAGCAGTTCCCCTAATGGTAGGGGAGCTAACTATGGCTACACCTTC. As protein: CASSSPNGRGANYGYTF.

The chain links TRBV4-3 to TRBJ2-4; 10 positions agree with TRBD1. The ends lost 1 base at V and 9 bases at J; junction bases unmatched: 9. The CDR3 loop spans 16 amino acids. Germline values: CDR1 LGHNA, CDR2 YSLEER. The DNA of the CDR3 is TGCGCCAGCAGCCAAGGTGTATCGGACAGGGGGGCCATTCAGTACTTC. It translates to CASSQGVSDRGAIQYF.

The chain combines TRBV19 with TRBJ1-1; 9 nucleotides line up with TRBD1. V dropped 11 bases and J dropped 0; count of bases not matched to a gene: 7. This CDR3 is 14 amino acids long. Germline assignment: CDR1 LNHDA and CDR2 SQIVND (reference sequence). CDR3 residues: CACTGGQMNTEAFF. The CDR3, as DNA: TGTGCCTGCACAGGGGGCCAAATGAACACTGAAGCTTTCTTT.

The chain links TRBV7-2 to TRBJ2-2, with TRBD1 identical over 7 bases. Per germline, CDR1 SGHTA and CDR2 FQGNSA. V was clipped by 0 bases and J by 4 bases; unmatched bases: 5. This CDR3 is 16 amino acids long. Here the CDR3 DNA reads TGTGCCAGCAGCTTAGCAGGGGGCCTGCCCACCGGGGAGCTGTTTTTT. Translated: CASSLAGGLPTGELFF.

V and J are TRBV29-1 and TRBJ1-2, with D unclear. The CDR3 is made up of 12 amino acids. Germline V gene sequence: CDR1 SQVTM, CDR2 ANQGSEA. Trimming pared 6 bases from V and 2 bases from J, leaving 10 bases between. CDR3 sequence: CSVYTENYGYTF. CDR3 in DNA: TGCAGCGTGTACACAGAAAACTATGGCTACACCTTC.

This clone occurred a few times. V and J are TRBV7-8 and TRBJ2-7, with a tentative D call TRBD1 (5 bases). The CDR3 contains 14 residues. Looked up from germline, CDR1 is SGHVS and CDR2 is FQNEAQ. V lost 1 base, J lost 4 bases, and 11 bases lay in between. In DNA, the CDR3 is TGTGCCAGCAGCTTAGAACAGGTTCGGTACGAGCAGTACTTC. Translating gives CASSLEQVRYEQYF.

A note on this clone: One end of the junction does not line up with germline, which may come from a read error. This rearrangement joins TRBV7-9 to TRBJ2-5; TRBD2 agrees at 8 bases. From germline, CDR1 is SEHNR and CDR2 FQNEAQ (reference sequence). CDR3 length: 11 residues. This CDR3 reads CASSLGSGLDF. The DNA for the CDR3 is TGTGCCAGCAGCTTAGGGTCGGGACTAGACTTC.

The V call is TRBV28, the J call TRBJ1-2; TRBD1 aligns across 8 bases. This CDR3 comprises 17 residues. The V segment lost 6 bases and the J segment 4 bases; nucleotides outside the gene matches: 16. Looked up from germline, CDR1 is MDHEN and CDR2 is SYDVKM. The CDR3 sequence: CASSIAGGEGGGYGYTF. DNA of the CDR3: TGTGCCAGCAGCATCGCAGGGGGCGAGGGAGGCGGCTATGGCTACACCTTC.